This T cell receptor (beta chain) appears in the sequencing data of a study of shared clonotypes between healthy human individuals. Free of recent acute infections or vaccinations, the donors were healthy HIV-negative adults. V lost 6 bases and J lost 7; bases outside the gene matches: 12. CDR1 is SQVTM and CDR2 is ANQGSEA in the germline V gene. The CDR3 is made up of 14 amino acids. Study-wide findings and caveats: Collection of samples was limited to blood; tissue repertoires likely differ. Donors were few, which limited the genetic and exposure-history diversity represented.

For this clone: Its antigen is currently unknown.

Assay runs were performed at deep level. Clones were read by immunoSEQ multiplex PCR, and TCRdb kept only the in-frame ones, dropping some. The profile shows 450,000 to 550,000 clones, 75% to 85% of them singletons. This TCR was recovered from a middle-aged woman in good health. Some clones in this sample may be carry-over from other donors' samples. The material sequenced was PBMCs. The genes are TRBV29-1 and TRBJ1-1, with 9 bases that match TRBD1. CDR3 nucleotide sequence: TGCAGCGTGGACAAACCGACAGGGGGGGATGAAGCTTTCTTT. Its protein is CSVDKPTGGDEAFF.